Included here is one T cell receptor beta chain sequence, with context. Only a few counts were recorded for this clone. Its antigen target is currently unknown. The record has no base qualities; no much larger clone is one base away. The CDR3 measures 13 amino acids from cysteine to phenylalanine. Here the CDR3 DNA is all that survives: 39 bases in frame from base 1. V is reduced by 1 base and J by 6 bases, leaving a spacing of 10 bases between them. CDR1 LNHDA and CDR2 SQIVND are derived from the germline V gene (reference sequence). These data are taken from a study of shared clonotypes between healthy human individuals (dated by TCRdb to the early 2020s). Background for the entire study: Three men and a couple of women, aged 18 to 49 years, made up the cohort. The study deeply sequenced blood TCR repertoires of about five healthy adults to estimate repertoire size and the extent of clonotype sharing between individuals. To increase sequencing depth and limit assay-specific biases, TCR repertoire library preparation and sequencing were carried out by different laboratories using diverse techniques. Each donor's leukapheresis produced roughly between roughly 0.85 and 9.5 billion PBMCs.

Study-level results and caveats: Because the study included a small number of donors, the genetic and exposure-history diversity represented was limited. Only blood was sampled, and tissue TCR repertoires likely differ from those in blood. Pairwise subsampling indicated that sequencing depth was expected to affect the degree of clonotype sharing among donors.

The donors were healthy, HIV-negative adults with no recently reported acute infections or vaccinations. Only Caucasian adults living in Nashville, Tennessee, USA were represented among the donors. For unsorted samples, some 100 million PBMCs were counted, and genomic DNA was extracted using the QIAamp DNA Blood Mini kit. After blood collection by leukapheresis, PBMCs were isolated using Ficoll-Histopaque density gradient centrifugation and then cryopreserved in the vapor phase of liquid nitrogen. Using the deep immunoSEQ assay, TCR CDR3 regions were amplified from genomic DNA by multiplex PCR. For each cell subset, the extracted genomic DNA was distributed evenly across all wells of several immunoSEQ 96-well plates, and each plate served as one replicate. For unsorted PBMC, roughly 330 ng of genomic DNA, equivalent to approximately 28,000 T cell genomes, went into each replicate PCR. Unsorted PBMC genomic DNA was sequenced across ten immunoSEQ deep assay plates. The purified libraries were quantified using a Qubit 3.0 fluorometer, sized with a Bioanalyzer 2100, and then quantified again using the KAPA Library Quantification kit. A separate single-read 150-cycle Illumina NextSeq 550 flow cell was used to sequence each immunoSEQ 96-well plate. As for the authors' bioinformatics: The immunoSEQ output contained only junctional sequences without quality scores, so filtering could not match that applied to full-length reads. Sequences were annotated with PyIR, a Python wrapper for IgBLAST v1.9, using IMGT germline references to assign V/J genes and CDR3. Reads were removed for weak V/J assignments (E-value above 1e-6), missing CDR3, stop codons, out-of-frame junctions, or ambiguous translated residues. V3J clonotypes were defined as sequences sharing an identical inferred V gene, J gene, and CDR3 amino acid sequence. Percentage overlap between repertoires was computed as shared unique clonotypes divided by the size of the smaller repertoire. RTK rarefaction, the Chao1 estimator, and Recon v2.1 estimates of unobserved clonotypes were used to assess repertoire richness. TCRdb limited this immuneACCESS table to in-frame rearrangements with V and J called. A share of clones is missing; checked studies link under half to unresolved V genes, and the rest is unexplained. From that table come the V and J calls and clone size; the DNA was used to work out D and trimming. A total of about 520,000 clones appear in this sample, 81% of them only once. Of the sample, 12% is held by the ten largest clones.

Sequencing was performed on PBMCs. Recombination joined TRBV19 with TRBJ2-7; no D gene call is confident. This sequence was found in a woman aged 40 to 49 in good health. Some clones in this sample may be carry-over from other donors' samples. The bases are TGTGCCAGTAGTATAGTCCCCAATCGCGAGCAGTACTTC. Translated, it reads CASSIVPNREQYF.